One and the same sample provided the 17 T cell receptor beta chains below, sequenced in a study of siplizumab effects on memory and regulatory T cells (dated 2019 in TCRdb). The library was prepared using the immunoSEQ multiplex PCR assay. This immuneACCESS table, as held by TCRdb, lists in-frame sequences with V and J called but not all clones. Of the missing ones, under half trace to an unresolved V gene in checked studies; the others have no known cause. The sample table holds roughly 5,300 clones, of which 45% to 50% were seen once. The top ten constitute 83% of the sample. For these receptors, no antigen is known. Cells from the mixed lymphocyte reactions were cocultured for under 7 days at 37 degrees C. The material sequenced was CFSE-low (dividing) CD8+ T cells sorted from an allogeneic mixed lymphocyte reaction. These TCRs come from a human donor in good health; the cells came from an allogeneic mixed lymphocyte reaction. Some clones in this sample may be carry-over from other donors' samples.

In DNA form, the CDR3 reads TGTGCCAGTAGCGTCGCGGGTGTGATTGAAGAGACCCAGTACTTC. Its protein product is CASSVAGVIEETQYF. The chain has TRBV19 and TRBJ2-5, with a tentative D call TRBD2 (5 bases). Trimming removed 6 bases from V and 3 bases from J, with 17 bases in between. Germline values: CDR1 LNHDA, CDR2 SQIVND (reference sequence). The length of the CDR3 is 15 residues.

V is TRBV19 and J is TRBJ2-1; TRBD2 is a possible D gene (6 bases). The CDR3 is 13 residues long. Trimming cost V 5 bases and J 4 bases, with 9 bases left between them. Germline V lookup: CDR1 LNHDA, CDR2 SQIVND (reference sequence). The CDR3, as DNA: TGTGCCAGTAGTTGGGACTCGTACAATGAGCAGTTCTTC. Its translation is CASSWDSYNEQFF.

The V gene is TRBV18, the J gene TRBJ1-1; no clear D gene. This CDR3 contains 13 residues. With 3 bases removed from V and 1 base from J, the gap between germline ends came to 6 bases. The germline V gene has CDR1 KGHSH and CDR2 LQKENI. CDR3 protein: CASSPEGNTEAFF. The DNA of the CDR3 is TGTGCCAGCTCACCGGAAGGGAACACTGAAGCTTTCTTT.

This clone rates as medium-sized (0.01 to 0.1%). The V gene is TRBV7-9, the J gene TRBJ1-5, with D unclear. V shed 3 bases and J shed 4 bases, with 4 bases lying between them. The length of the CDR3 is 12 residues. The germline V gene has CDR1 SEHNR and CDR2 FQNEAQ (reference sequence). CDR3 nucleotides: TGTGCCAGCAGCTTGTATAATCAGCCCCAGCATTTT. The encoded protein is CASSLYNQPQHF.

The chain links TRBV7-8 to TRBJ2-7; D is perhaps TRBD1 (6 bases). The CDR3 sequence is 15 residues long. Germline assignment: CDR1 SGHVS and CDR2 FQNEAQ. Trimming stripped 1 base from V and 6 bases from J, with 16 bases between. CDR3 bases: TGTGCCAGCAGCTTAGTTTTTGGGGCAGGGGCCGAGCAGTACTTC. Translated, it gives CASSLVFGAGAEQYF.

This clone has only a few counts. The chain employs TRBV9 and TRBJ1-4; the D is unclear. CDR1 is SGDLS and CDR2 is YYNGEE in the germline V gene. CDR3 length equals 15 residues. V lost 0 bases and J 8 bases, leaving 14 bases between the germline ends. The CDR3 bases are TGTGCCAGCAGCGTAGAGGGCAGGCGGCAGGAAAAACTGTTTTTT. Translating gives CASSVEGRRQEKLFF.

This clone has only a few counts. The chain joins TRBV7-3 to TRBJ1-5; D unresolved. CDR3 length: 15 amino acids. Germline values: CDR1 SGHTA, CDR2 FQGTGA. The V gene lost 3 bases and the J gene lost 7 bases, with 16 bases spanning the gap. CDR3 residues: CASSLTTASYQPQHF. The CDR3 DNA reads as TGTGCCAGCAGCTTGACTACAGCGAGTTACCAGCCCCAGCATTTT.

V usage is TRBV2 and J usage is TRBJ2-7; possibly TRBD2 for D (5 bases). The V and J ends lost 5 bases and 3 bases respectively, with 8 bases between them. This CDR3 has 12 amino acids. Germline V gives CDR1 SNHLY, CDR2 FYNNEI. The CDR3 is CASSPGYYEQYF. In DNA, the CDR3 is TGTGCCAGCAGTCCGGGATACTACGAGCAGTACTTC.

CDR3 nucleotides: TGCGCCAGCAGCCAAGATCCCAGACTCAGCTCCTACGAGCAGTACTTC. This translates into CASSQDPRLSSYEQYF. The chain couples TRBV4-1 to TRBJ2-7; D is unresolved. Germline V CDR1 and CDR2: MGHRA, YSYEKL. This CDR3 region has 16 residues. Trimming removed 0 bases at V and 0 bases at J, with 12 bases between.

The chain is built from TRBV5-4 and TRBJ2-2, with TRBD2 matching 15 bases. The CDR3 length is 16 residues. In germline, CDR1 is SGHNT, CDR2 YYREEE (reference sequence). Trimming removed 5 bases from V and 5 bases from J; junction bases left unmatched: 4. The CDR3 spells CASRSGLAGGTGELFF. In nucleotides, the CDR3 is TGTGCCAGCAGGTCGGGACTAGCGGGAGGTACCGGGGAGCTGTTTTTT.

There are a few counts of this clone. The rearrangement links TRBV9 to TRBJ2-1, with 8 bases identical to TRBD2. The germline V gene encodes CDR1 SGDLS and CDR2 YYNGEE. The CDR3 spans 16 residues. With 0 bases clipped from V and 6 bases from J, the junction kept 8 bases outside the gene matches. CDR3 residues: CASSVGSGGPGNEQFF. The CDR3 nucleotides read TGTGCCAGCAGCGTAGGGTCGGGAGGGCCGGGCAATGAGCAGTTCTTC.

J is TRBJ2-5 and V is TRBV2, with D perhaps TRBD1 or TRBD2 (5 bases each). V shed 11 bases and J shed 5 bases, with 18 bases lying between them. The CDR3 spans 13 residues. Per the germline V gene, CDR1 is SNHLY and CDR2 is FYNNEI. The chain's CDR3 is CASRVEGYETQYF. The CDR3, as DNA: TGTGCCTCCAGGGTCGAGGGGTACGAGACCCAGTACTTC. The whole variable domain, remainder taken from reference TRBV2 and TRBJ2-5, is EPEVTQTPSHQVTQMGQEVILRCVPISNHLYFYWYRQILGQKVEFLVSFYNNEISEKSEIFDDQFSVERPDGSNFTLKIRSTKLEDSAMYFCASRVEGYETQYFGPGTRLLVL.

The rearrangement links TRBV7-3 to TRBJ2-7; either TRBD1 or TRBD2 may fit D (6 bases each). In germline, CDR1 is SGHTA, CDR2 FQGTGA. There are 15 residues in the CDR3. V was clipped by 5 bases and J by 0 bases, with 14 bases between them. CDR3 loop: CASSALGGSSYEQYF. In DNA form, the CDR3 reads TGTGCCAGCAGCGCACTGGGGGGCTCCTCCTACGAGCAGTACTTC.

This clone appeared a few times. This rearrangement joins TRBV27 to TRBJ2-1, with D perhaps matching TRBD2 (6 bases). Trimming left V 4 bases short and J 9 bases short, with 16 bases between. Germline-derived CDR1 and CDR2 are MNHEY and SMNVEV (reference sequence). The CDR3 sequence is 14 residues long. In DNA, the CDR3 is TGTGCCAGCAGTTGGGGAGTCGGGACTCCTGAGCAGTTCTTC. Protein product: CASSWGVGTPEQFF.

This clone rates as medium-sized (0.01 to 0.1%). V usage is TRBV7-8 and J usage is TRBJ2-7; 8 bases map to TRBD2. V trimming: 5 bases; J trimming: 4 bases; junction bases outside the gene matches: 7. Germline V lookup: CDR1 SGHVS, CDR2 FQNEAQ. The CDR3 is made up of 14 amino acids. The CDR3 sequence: CASSMQREWYEQYF. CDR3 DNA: TGTGCCAGCAGCATGCAGCGGGAGTGGTACGAGCAGTACTTC.

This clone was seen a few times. This chain's CDR3 is CASSQWTGPSYGYTF. The DNA for the CDR3 is TGTGCCAGCAGCCAATGGACAGGTCCCAGTTATGGCTACACCTTC. The chain employs TRBV14 and TRBJ1-2, with TRBD1 identical over 7 bases. The CDR3 totals 15 residues. The germline CDR1 and CDR2 sequences are SGHDN and FVKESK. V was clipped by 2 bases and J by 5 bases; unmatched bases: 8. Full variable domain (outside the CDR3, taken from reference TRBV14 and TRBJ1-2): EAGVTQFPSHSVIEKGQTVTLRCDPISGHDNLYWYRRVMGKEIKFLLHFVKESKQDESGMPNNRFLAERTGGTYSTLKVQPAELEDSGVYFCASSQWTGPSYGYTFGSGTRLTVV.

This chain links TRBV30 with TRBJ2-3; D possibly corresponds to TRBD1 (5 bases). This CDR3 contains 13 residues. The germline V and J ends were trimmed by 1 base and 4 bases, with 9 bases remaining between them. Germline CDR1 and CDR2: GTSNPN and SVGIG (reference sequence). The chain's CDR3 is CAWSDQGPDTQYF. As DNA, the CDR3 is TGTGCCTGGAGTGATCAGGGCCCAGATACGCAGTATTTT.